This T cell receptor (beta chain) stems from a study of cytomegalovirus exposure and HLA in healthy donors. Study-wide points: The classifier, whose performance was assessed in both the original and validation cohorts, reportedly diagnosed cytomegalovirus status with high specificity and sensitivity.

V was cut by 7 bases and J by 4 bases, with 20 bases left in between. Germline V gives CDR1 SNHLY, CDR2 FYNNEI. The CDR3 length is 16 residues. A note on this clone: Antigen specificity is unknown.

60 Vbeta and 13 Jbeta primers were used in PCR. Clones were read by immunoSEQ multiplex PCR, and TCRdb kept only the in-frame ones, dropping some. The repertoire holds about 97,000 clones, with approximately 87% as singletons. The receptor was derived from a middle-aged man in good health and CMV-seronegative. This chain joins TRBV2 and TRBJ2-1, with a weak D call TRBD1 (6 bases). Material for sequencing was PBMCs. The CDR3 sequence: CASTPSTGQHYNEQFF. CDR3 sequence (DNA): TGTGCCAGCACCCCTTCTACAGGGCAACATTACAATGAGCAGTTCTTC. The whole variable domain, filled in from reference TRBV2 and TRBJ2-1, reads EPEVTQTPSHQVTQMGQEVILRCVPISNHLYFYWYRQILGQKVEFLVSFYNNEISEKSEIFDDQFSVERPDGSNFTLKIRSTKLEDSAMYFCASTPSTGQHYNEQFFGPGTRLTVL.